The rows below give T cell receptor beta chains drawn from one sample of a study of blood T cells in healthy people across ages. TCRdb passed the 5' RACE reads through MiXCR, listing each CDR3 protein once. The sample lists approximately 1.5 million distinct CDR3 sequences, about 31% seen once, with around 10% in the top ten. Material: blood. These TCRs come from a woman aged 30 to 39 in good health. The CDR3 runs from the conserved cysteine through the conserved F or W. Fields, in order: clone size, D gene, V gene, J gene, CDR3 DNA, CDR3 protein. The D gene is left open where the match is weak. A clone size is listed for some rows: how often the clone was seen (once, few, many), or a class if it is expanded.

>-|TRBD1|TRBV6-2/TRBV6-3|TRBJ1-2
TGTGCCAGCAGTTCTCCCGGGACAGGTGGAGGAGTTAACTATGGCTACACCTTC
CASSSPGTGGGVNYGYTF
>-|-|TRBV15|TRBJ2-3
TGTGCCACCAGCAGAGATCGGGGCGGGCCGGGCACAGATACGCAGTATTTT
CATSRDRGGPGTDTQYF
>-|-|TRBV7-9|TRBJ1-4
TGTGCCAGCAGCTCGAGCCAGAGCGGGGGACGGGAAAAACTGTTTTTT
CASSSSQSGGREKLFF
>few|-|TRBV15|TRBJ2-1
TGTGCCACCAGCAGAGTCAGGGACGACAATGAGCAGTTCTTC
CATSRVRDDNEQFF
>few|-|TRBV5-5|TRBJ2-1
TGTGCCAGCAGAAACGGGAGCCCCCCCAATGAGCAGTTCTTC
CASRNGSPPNEQFF
>-|-|TRBV9|TRBJ1-5
TGTGCCAGCAGCCCCGACGGGAATAGCAATCAGCCCCAGCATTTT
CASSPDGNSNQPQHF
>-|-|TRBV9|TRBJ1-2
TGTGCCAGCAGTTTCCGCCCCGGGGAAGGCTATGGCTACACCTTC
CASSFRPGEGYGYTF
>-|-|TRBV5-1|TRBJ1-5
TGCGCCAGCAGCTTGGAGGGGGTGGGGGCTCAGCCCCAGCATTTT
CASSLEGVGAQPQHF
>-|-|TRBV6-5|TRBJ2-6
TGTGCCAGCAGGTCAACAGGGCTCTCTGGGGCCAACGTCCTGACTTTC
CASRSTGLSGANVLTF
>-|-|TRBV5-8|TRBJ1-1
TGTGCCAGCAGCTTGTGGGCAGGGACGCCTGAAGCTTTCTTT
CASSLWAGTPEAFF
>-|TRBD1|TRBV7-9|TRBJ1-2
TGTGCCAGCAGCTTGGGACAGGTCTTTGGCTACACCTTC
CASSLGQVFGYTF
>few|-|TRBV7-4|TRBJ2-7
TGTGCCAGCAGCTCGGAGGGACACCTGTGTTACGAGCAGTACTTC
CASSSEGHLCYEQYF
>few|-|TRBV20-1|TRBJ2-3
TGCAGTGCTTTTGACCCGGGACAATCAGGAGATACGCAGTATTTT
CSAFDPGQSGDTQYF
>-|TRBD1|TRBV2|TRBJ2-3
TGTGCCAGCAGTTACGGACAGGGGGCGGCGGATACGCAGTATTTT
CASSYGQGAADTQYF
>-|-|TRBV20-1|TRBJ2-4
TGCAGTGCTAATGTAGGGGCAGCCAAAAACATTCAGTACTTC
CSANVGAAKNIQYF
>-|-|TRBV28|TRBJ1-2
TGTGCCAGCAGTTCTTGGGACTATGGCTACACCTTC
CASSSWDYGYTF
>-|-|TRBV5-5|TRBJ2-6
TGTGCCAGCAGCAGGGCTGGGGTCATTGGGGCCAACGTCCTGACTTTC
CASSRAGVIGANVLTF
>-|-|TRBV3-1|TRBJ2-3
TGTGTCAGGAAGCCCAGGGAAGTAGCGGCCACAGATACGCAGTATTTT
CVRKPREVAATDTQYF
>few|TRBD2|TRBV6-5|TRBJ2-3
TGTGCCAGCAGGGGAAGCGGGGGAGGCACAGATACGCAGTATTTT
CASRGSGGGTDTQYF
>few|TRBD1|TRBV18|TRBJ2-1
TGTGCCAGCTCACCGGGACAGACACAGTTCTTC
CASSPGQTQFF
>-|-|TRBV4-1|TRBJ1-1
TGCGCCAGCAGCCCTTACGGGCTCTCTGAAGCTTTCTTT
CASSPYGLSEAFF
>few|TRBD2|TRBV7-9|TRBJ2-7
TGTGCCAGCAGCTCCTCCCCGGGCCAGGGACTAGCGGGAGACTACGAGCAGTACTTC
CASSSSPGQGLAGDYEQYF
>few|-|TRBV27|TRBJ2-7
TGTGCCAGCAGTTCCCGTCCCCCAGGAGTTTCCTACGAGCAGTACTTC
CASSSRPPGVSYEQYF
>-|-|TRBV27|TRBJ2-7
TGTGCCAGCAGCCTAGGGTCAGCGCCCCGGACGCTCGAGCAGTACTTC
CASSLGSAPRTLEQYF
>-|-|TRBV3-1|TRBJ1-1
TGTGCCAGCAGCTCGTCCGCTGAGGCTTTCTTT
CASSSSAEAFF